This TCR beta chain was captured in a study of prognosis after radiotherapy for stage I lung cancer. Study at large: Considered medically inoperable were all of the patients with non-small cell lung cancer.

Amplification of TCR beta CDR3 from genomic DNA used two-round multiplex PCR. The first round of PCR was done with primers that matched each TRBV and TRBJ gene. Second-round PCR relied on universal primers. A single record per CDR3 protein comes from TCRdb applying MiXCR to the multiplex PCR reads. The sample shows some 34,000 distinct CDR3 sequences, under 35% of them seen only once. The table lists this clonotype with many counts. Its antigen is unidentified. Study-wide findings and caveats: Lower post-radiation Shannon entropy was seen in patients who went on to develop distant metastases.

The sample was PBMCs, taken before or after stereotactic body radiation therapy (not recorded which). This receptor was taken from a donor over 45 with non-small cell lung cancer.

CDR3 in amino acids: CSVEGNTQYF. CDR3 DNA sequence: TGCAGCGTTGAAGGGAATACGCAGTATTTT. V usage is TRBV29-1 and J usage is TRBJ2-3; the D is unclear. The CDR3 consists of 10 residues. CDR1 and CDR2 (germline): SQVTM, ANQGSEA. Between the trimmed V and J ends, which lost 1 base and 7 bases, there was a span of 3 bases.